The 30 T cell receptor beta chains reported below all come from one sample, sequenced in a study of shared clonotypes between healthy human individuals. Using immunoSEQ multiplex PCR, the repertoire was profiled, and TCRdb retains in-frame clones only, with some absent. Of under 2.5 million clones listed, around 92% were seen once; the top ten hold around 0.4%. Material for sequencing was naive CD4+ T cells from PBMCs. Subset specified: CD45RA+ positively selected. All receptors come from a man aged 18 to 35 in good health. Some clones in this sample may be carry-over from other donors' samples.

This clone has only a few counts. The sample contains more than one DNA sequence encoding this CDR3. The chain employs TRBV9 and TRBJ1-1; D perhaps matches TRBD1 (5 bases). Trimming pared 0 bases from V and 0 bases from J, leaving 9 bases between. Germline V gene data show CDR1 as SGDLS and CDR2 as YYNGEE. This CDR3 is 15 amino acids long. The CDR3 DNA reads as TGTGCCAGCAGCGTAGCTCCAGGGATGAACACTGAAGCTTTCTTT. Protein: CASSVAPGMNTEAFF.

V gene TRBV19 combines with J gene TRBJ1-2; D is uncertain. The CDR3 has 13 amino acids. The V gene's germline CDR1 is LNHDA and CDR2 SQIVND (reference sequence). With 3 bases removed from V and 4 bases from J, the gap between germline ends came to 9 bases. CDR3 sequence reads: CASSIRTAYGYTF. Here the CDR3 DNA reads TGTGCCAGTAGTATTAGGACGGCCTATGGCTACACCTTC.

The rearrangement joins TRBV30 to TRBJ2-3; weak D call: TRBD2 (6 bases). Germline V gene sequence: CDR1 GTSNPN, CDR2 SVGIG (reference sequence). This CDR3 has 15 residues. The V end was cut by 1 base, the J end by 2 bases, with 13 bases between. The CDR3 protein is CAWSGVSGPTDTQYF. The CDR3 DNA sequence: TGTGCCTGGAGTGGGGTTAGCGGACCCACAGATACGCAGTATTTT.

The rearrangement uses TRBV6-1 and TRBJ1-2, with D hard to call. Germline V lookup: CDR1 MNHNS, CDR2 SASEGT. CDR3 length equals 16 residues. V was clipped by 5 bases and J by 4 bases, with 20 bases between them. The CDR3 nucleotides read TGTGCCAGCAGTCAAGGAATAAGCAGCGCGCTCTATGGCTACACCTTC. Translated: CASSQGISSALYGYTF.

This chain uses TRBV27 with TRBJ2-7, with 11 bases aligning to TRBD2. V shed 5 bases and J 3 bases; nucleotides not matched to a gene: 6. Germline CDR1 is MNHEY and CDR2 is SMNVEV (reference sequence). The CDR3 sequence is 15 residues long. CDR3 sequence: CASSRRLAGSYEQYF. The CDR3 region has the DNA TGTGCCAGCAGTCGCCGACTAGCGGGGAGCTACGAGCAGTACTTC.

This chain links TRBV2 with TRBJ2-1, with TRBD2 matching over 13 bases. CDR1 and CDR2 from the germline V gene are SNHLY and FYNNEI. J gave up 3 bases and V 4 bases, and 3 bases lay outside the gene matches. The CDR3 is 16 residues long. CDR3 loop: CASSARLAGGYNEQFF. The CDR3 DNA follows: TGTGCCAGCAGTGCCAGACTAGCGGGAGGCTACAATGAGCAGTTCTTC.

The V call is TRBV15, the J call TRBJ1-4; no clear D. This CDR3 has 14 amino acids. With 1 base removed from V and 2 bases from J, the gap between germline ends came to 5 bases. Looked up from germline, CDR1 is LNHNV and CDR2 is YYDKDF (reference sequence). The CDR3 nucleotides read TGTGCCACCAGCAGAGGGAGGACTAATGAAAAACTGTTTTTT. It is translated as CATSRGRTNEKLFF.

This chain connects TRBV29-1 to TRBJ2-1, with 9 bases fitting TRBD2. This CDR3 has 14 amino acids. Germline CDR1 SQVTM, CDR2 ANQGSEA. V dropped 6 bases and J dropped 3; count of bases not matched to a gene: 6. CDR3 protein: CSVYGTSIYNEQFF. The CDR3 DNA sequence: TGCAGCGTGTACGGGACTAGCATCTACAATGAGCAGTTCTTC.

The genes are TRBV5-1 and TRBJ2-3, with 8 nucleotides matching TRBD2. V was clipped by 6 bases and J by 4 bases; unmatched bases: 7. Germline V gives CDR1 SGHRS, CDR2 YFSETQ. This CDR3 has 14 residues. CDR3 in amino acids: CASTYGRAPDTQYF. The CDR3 DNA reads as TGCGCCAGCACGTACGGGAGGGCCCCAGATACGCAGTATTTT.

This clone was recorded only once. The chain joins TRBV28 to TRBJ1-2; 9 positions match TRBD1. This CDR3 contains 15 residues. Germline-derived CDR1 and CDR2 are MDHEN and SYDVKM. V shed 4 bases, J shed 1 base, and the junction held 4 bases outside the gene matches. CDR3 sequence reads: CASSYQTGGNYGYTF. CDR3 bases: TGTGCCAGCAGTTATCAGACAGGGGGTAACTATGGCTACACCTTC.

This chain joins TRBV4-3 and TRBJ2-3, with D perhaps TRBD2 (6 bases). V gave up 7 bases and J gave up 0 bases, with 14 bases separating them. The CDR3 totals 15 residues. Germline CDR1 LGHNA, CDR2 YSLEER. The CDR3 nucleotides are TGCGCCAGCACCCCAAGCGGGTCTAGCACAGATACGCAGTATTTT. It yields the protein CASTPSGSSTDTQYF.

About this clone: The sample holds other DNA sequences that translate to the same CDR3. The V and J genes are TRBV5-1 and TRBJ2-3, with D hard to call. The CDR3 runs 13 residues. The V end lost 3 bases, the J end lost 0 bases, and 5 bases lay between the germline ends. Germline V gene sequence: CDR1 SGHRS, CDR2 YFSETQ. The CDR3 sequence: CASSSQSTDTQYF. The CDR3 DNA sequence: TGCGCCAGCAGCTCGCAGAGCACAGATACGCAGTATTTT.

The chain employs TRBV29-1 and TRBJ2-1; 9 nucleotides match TRBD2. The V and J ends lost 7 bases and 8 bases, in that order; junction bases with no gene match: 6. This CDR3 is built from 12 residues. CDR1 and CDR2 from the germline V gene are SQVTM and ANQGSEA. DNA of the CDR3: TGCAGCGGGGCTAGCGGGACAGATGAGCAGTTCTTC. This gives the protein CSGASGTDEQFF.

The chain is built from TRBV4-3 and TRBJ2-6, with 13 bases identical to TRBD2. With 1 base clipped from V and 0 bases from J, the junction kept 3 bases outside the gene matches. Germline CDR1 and CDR2: LGHNA and YSLEER. The CDR3 is 19 residues long. CDR3 in amino acids: CASSQGLAGGISGANVLTF. CDR3 nucleotide sequence: TGCGCCAGCAGCCAAGGACTAGCGGGAGGTATCTCTGGGGCCAACGTCCTGACTTTC.

This chain joins TRBV10-3 and TRBJ2-7; TRBD1 or TRBD2 may be the D gene (5 bases each). CDR1 and CDR2 from the germline V gene are ENHRY and SYGVKD. Trimming cost V 5 bases and J 0 bases, with 14 bases left between them. This CDR3 is built from 15 residues. The CDR3 bases are TGTGCCATCAGTATGGGACCGAGGAGCTCCTACGAGCAGTACTTC. This codes for CAISMGPRSSYEQYF.

This clone was counted a few times. The J gene is TRBJ1-5, the V gene TRBV5-1, with D unclear. The germline V gene has CDR1 SGHRS and CDR2 YFSETQ. This CDR3 comprises 13 residues. V was shortened by 1 base and J by 8 bases, with 10 bases between the two germline ends. The CDR3 nucleotides are TGCGCCAGCAGCTTGAGAGGCGGGGAGCCCCAGCATTTT. This encodes CASSLRGGEPQHF.

This rearrangement joins TRBV5-1 to TRBJ1-2; TRBD1 matches 7 bases. CDR1 SGHRS and CDR2 YFSETQ come from the germline V gene. This CDR3 contains 15 residues. V lost 0 bases and J lost 0; bases outside the gene matches: 2. The CDR3 DNA is TGCGCCAGCAGCTTGGACAGGGGTTCTAACTATGGCTACACCTTC. This sequence encodes CASSLDRGSNYGYTF.

The gene calls are TRBV7-9 and TRBJ1-1, with 9 nucleotides matching TRBD1. From germline, CDR1 is SEHNR and CDR2 FQNEAQ (reference sequence). Trimming removed 6 bases from V and 6 bases from J; junction bases left unmatched: 8. The CDR3 extends over 14 amino acids. CDR3 sequence (DNA): TGTGCCAGCAGACAAGGACAGGGGTGGCCTGAAGCTTTCTTT. Its protein product is CASRQGQGWPEAFF.

The chain uses TRBV13 and TRBJ2-7; TRBD1 matches 8 bases. Germline assignment: CDR1 PRHDT and CDR2 FYEKMQ (reference sequence). The CDR3 extends over 13 amino acids. Losses at the gene ends were 5 bases for V and 2 bases for J; bases not matched to a gene: 2. CDR3 coding DNA: TGTGCCAGCAGCCCGGACAGGGCCTACGAGCAGTACTTC. This encodes CASSPDRAYEQYF.

The rearrangement joins TRBV12-5 to TRBJ2-1; the D gene is possibly TRBD1 (6 bases). V lost 6 bases and J lost 2, with 11 bases in between. CDR1 LGHNT and CDR2 FRNRAP come from the germline V gene. This CDR3 is built from 14 residues. The CDR3 loop is CASGGAGAYNEQFF. The CDR3 region has the DNA TGTGCTAGTGGCGGGGCAGGGGCCTACAATGAGCAGTTCTTC.

V and J are TRBV9 and TRBJ2-1; the D gene is possibly TRBD2 (6 bases). Germline CDR1 reads SGDLS; CDR2 reads YYNGEE. The length of the CDR3 is 15 residues. Trimming pared 3 bases from V and 4 bases from J, leaving 14 bases between. The CDR3 region is CASSATSPGYNEQFF. DNA of the CDR3: TGTGCCAGCAGCGCCACTAGCCCTGGGTACAATGAGCAGTTCTTC.

The gene calls are TRBV5-1 and TRBJ2-7; 14 bases align to TRBD2. Germline V gives CDR1 SGHRS, CDR2 YFSETQ. The CDR3 runs to 17 residues. J gave up 2 bases and V 4 bases, and 8 bases lay outside the gene matches. CDR3 DNA sequence: TGCGCCAGCAGCGGAGGGACTAGCGGGAGATTAACCTACGAGCAGTACTTC. It encodes CASSGGTSGRLTYEQYF.

The chain is built from TRBV27 and TRBJ2-2; D is ambiguous. The length of the CDR3 is 16 residues. Germline V CDR1 and CDR2: MNHEY, SMNVEV (reference sequence). V was cut by 4 bases and J by 7 bases, with 19 bases left in between. CDR3 protein: CASSSTQAPDYGELFF. CDR3 coding DNA: TGTGCCAGCAGTTCGACCCAGGCCCCAGATTACGGGGAGCTGTTTTTT.

The rearrangement links TRBV6-5 to TRBJ2-1; 8 positions agree with TRBD2. The germline V gene encodes CDR1 MNHEY and CDR2 SVGAGI. V lost 0 bases and J lost 6; bases outside the gene matches: 1. The CDR3 covers 14 residues. Here the CDR3 DNA reads TGTGCCAGCAGTTACTCAGGGACTAGCAATGAGCAGTTCTTC. Translating gives CASSYSGTSNEQFF.

The count of this clone is one. The V call is TRBV28, the J call TRBJ2-4, with 7 bases identical to TRBD1. The CDR3 is 14 residues long. V lost 6 bases, J lost 3 bases, and 5 bases stayed unmatched. In germline, CDR1 is MDHEN, CDR2 SYDVKM. The CDR3 DNA is TGTGCCAGCAGACCCTACAGGGGCAAAAACATTCAGTACTTC. It is translated as CASRPYRGKNIQYF.

This clone was counted a few times. Within the sample, other DNA sequences also encode this same CDR3. V usage is TRBV7-6 and J usage is TRBJ1-1; tentative D call: TRBD1 (5 bases). Germline V gene data show CDR1 as SGHVS and CDR2 as FNYEAQ. This CDR3 has 13 amino acids. V was clipped by 1 base and J by 5 bases, with 8 bases between them. This chain's CDR3 is CASSLGGGTEAFF. The CDR3 DNA reads TGTGCCAGCAGCTTAGGTGGGGGAACTGAAGCTTTCTTT.

The chain employs TRBV28 and TRBJ2-5; 12 positions match TRBD2. The better agreement between TRBJ2-7 and the DNA end casts doubt on the J call. From germline, CDR1 is MDHEN and CDR2 SYDVKM. The CDR3 has 16 amino acids. The CDR3 sequence: CASSHRLAGVLYEQYF. The CDR3, as DNA: TGTGCCAGCAGTCATCGACTAGCGGGAGTTCTCTACGAGCAGTACTTC.

The genes are TRBV7-3 and TRBJ2-1; TRBD1 might be the D (6 bases). The V gene's germline CDR1 is SGHTA and CDR2 FQGTGA. V was clipped by 4 bases and J by 7 bases, with 26 bases between them. This CDR3 comprises 18 residues. CDR3 bases: TGTGCCAGCAGCTCTCCAAATACTCCGGGACACAGTCTGAATGAGCAGTTCTTC. Translating gives CASSSPNTPGHSLNEQFF.

The rearrangement links TRBV5-5 to TRBJ1-2, with D unresolved. V lost 0 bases and J 1 base, leaving 10 bases between the germline ends. The germline gives CDR1 SGHKS, CDR2 YYEKEE (reference sequence). The CDR3 contains 15 residues. The CDR3 reads CASSLAEGNNYGYTF. The CDR3 DNA follows: TGTGCCAGCAGCTTGGCCGAGGGTAATAACTATGGCTACACCTTC.

On this clone: The same CDR3 can be traced to other DNA sequences in this sample. The chain employs TRBV5-1 and TRBJ2-5, with D hard to call. Trimming pared 0 bases from V and 4 bases from J, leaving 7 bases between. Germline V CDR1 and CDR2: SGHRS, YFSETQ. This CDR3 is built from 13 residues. CDR3: CASSLGALETQYF. For the CDR3, the DNA is TGCGCCAGCAGCTTGGGGGCCCTAGAGACCCAGTACTTC. Combining the CDR3 with reference TRBV5-1 and TRBJ2-5 gives the whole variable domain KAGVTQTPRYLIKTRGQQVTLSCSPISGHRSVSWYQQTPGQGLQFLFEYFSETQRNKGNFPGRFSGRQFSNSRSEMNVSTLELGDSALYLCASSLGALETQYFGPGTRLLVL.